These 26 T cell receptor beta chains originate from one sample sequenced in a study of blood T cells in healthy people across ages. PCR was performed a second time for 7 to 11 cycles using a sample-barcoded 5' primer and a J-beta primer mix. From the 5' RACE reads, TCRdb called clonotypes with MiXCR, one entry per CDR3 protein. The sample has over 500,000 distinct CDR3 sequences, roughly a quarter seen once. This sample was shared with a second study, whose subject was T cells of mothers and their children.

The sample was blood. These TCRs come from a boy aged 2 to 10 in good health.

This clonotype was detected a few times. The rearrangement links TRBV4-1 to TRBJ2-5; TRBD2 matches 7 bases. TRBJ2-1 explains the end of the DNA better; the J call may be wrong. Looked up from germline, CDR1 is MGHRA and CDR2 is YSYEKL. The CDR3 spans 15 residues. The CDR3 DNA sequence: TGCGCCAGCAGCACGCTAGCGGACCCCTGGGATGAGCAGTTCTTC. This sequence encodes CASSTLADPWDEQFF.

This chain joins TRBV7-2 and TRBJ1-1, with D possibly being TRBD1 (6 bases). V lost 1 base and J lost 1, with 19 bases in between. CDR3 length: 18 amino acids. Germline V gene sequence: CDR1 SGHTA, CDR2 FQGNSA. CDR3 region: CASSLVYEGVGKNTEAFF. CDR3 bases: TGTGCCAGCAGCTTAGTTTATGAGGGGGTCGGGAAGAACACTGAAGCTTTCTTT. Full variable domain (remainder filled in from reference TRBV7-2 and TRBJ1-1): GAGVSQSPSNKVTEKGKDVELRCDPISGHTALYWYRQSLGQGLEFLIYFQGNSAPDKSGLPSDRFSAERTGGSVSTLTIQRTQQEDSAVYLCASSLVYEGVGKNTEAFFGQGTRLTVV.

The chain employs TRBV20-1 and TRBJ1-2; D possibly corresponds to TRBD1 (5 bases). Trimming shortened V by 3 bases and J by 2 bases, and 13 bases separated the two germline ends. Germline V gives CDR1 DFQATT, CDR2 SNEGSKA (reference sequence). The length of the CDR3 is 14 residues. The CDR3 bases are TGCAGTGCTAGGAGTCCGACAGAGAACTATGGCTACACCTTC. Its translation: CSARSPTENYGYTF.

This clonotype was recorded a few times. This sequence joins TRBV12-5 and TRBJ2-5; TRBD2 matches at 9 bases. J gave up 11 bases and V 3 bases, and 10 bases lay outside the gene matches. The length of the CDR3 is 14 residues. Germline CDR1 and CDR2: LGHNT and FRNRAP. CDR3 in amino acids: CASGFGGRADEQYF. The CDR3 coding sequence is TGTGCTAGTGGTTTCGGCGGGAGGGCCGATGAGCAGTACTTC.

In its sample, this clonotype was seen a few times. The chain recombines TRBV7-9 with TRBJ2-1; the D gene is possibly TRBD1 (6 bases). Trimming removed 0 bases at V and 2 bases at J, with 20 bases between. There are 19 residues in the CDR3. The V gene's germline CDR1 is SEHNR and CDR2 FQNEAQ (reference sequence). The CDR3 loop is CASSLAGGWTQRPYNEQFF. In DNA, the CDR3 is TGTGCCAGCAGCTTAGCTGGGGGCTGGACTCAGAGACCCTACAATGAGCAGTTCTTC.

This rearrangement joins TRBV4-3 to TRBJ2-1; tentatively, D is TRBD2 (5 bases). Trimming pared 0 bases from V and 5 bases from J, leaving 20 bases between. The CDR3 consists of 18 residues. Germline CDR1 is LGHNA and CDR2 is YSLEER. CDR3 sequence: CASSQDEWRMADHNEQFF. The CDR3 nucleotides are TGCGCCAGCAGCCAAGATGAATGGAGGATGGCAGACCACAATGAGCAGTTCTTC.

The CDR3 reads CASSLDSNSGNTIYF. The CDR3, as DNA: TGCGCCAGCAGCCTCGACAGTAACTCTGGAAACACCATATATTTT. The chain recombines TRBV5-1 with TRBJ1-3; D possibly corresponds to TRBD1 (5 bases). The V and J ends lost 4 bases and 0 bases respectively, with 11 bases between them. The CDR3 has 15 amino acids. Germline lookup yields CDR1 SGHRS and CDR2 YFSETQ.

In regard to this clonotype: The conserved phenylalanine or tryptophan normally closing the CDR3 is absent here, so this likely arose from a read error. The V call is TRBV10-3, the J call TRBJ1-2; 8 bases map to TRBD1. The J segment lost 4 bases and the V segment lost 0 bases, leaving 4 bases of the junction unmatched. Germline CDR1 and CDR2: ENHRY and SYGVKD. CDR3 size: 15 residues. CDR3 DNA sequence: TGTGCCATCAGTGAGTCGGCAGGGGGCGGCTATGGCTACACCCTC. This encodes CAISESAGGGYGYTL.

The J gene is TRBJ2-1, the V gene TRBV27; maybe TRBD2 (6 bases). CDR3 length: 15 residues. CDR1 and CDR2 (germline): MNHEY, SMNVEV (reference sequence). V was shortened by 2 bases and J by 3 bases, with 11 bases between the two germline ends. The CDR3 reads CASSLGGSLYNEQFF. For the CDR3, the DNA is TGTGCCAGCAGTTTAGGGGGGAGCCTCTACAATGAGCAGTTCTTC.

The V and J genes are TRBV10-3 and TRBJ1-4; a possible D gene is TRBD1 (5 bases). CDR3 length: 17 amino acids. Trimming removed 4 bases at V and 6 bases at J, with 21 bases between. Germline CDR1 and CDR2: ENHRY and SYGVKD. CDR3 residues: CAISAGSRNAGDEKLFF. Here the CDR3 DNA reads TGTGCCATCAGTGCAGGATCCAGAAACGCGGGGGATGAAAAACTGTTTTTT.

This clonotype has only a few counts. J is TRBJ2-4 and V is TRBV13; perhaps TRBD2 as D (5 bases). This CDR3 contains 14 residues. V shed 6 bases and J shed 3 bases, with 12 bases lying between them. CDR1 and CDR2 from the germline V gene are PRHDT and FYEKMQ (reference sequence). The CDR3 bases are TGTGCCAGCAGAAAATCCGGGGTCAAAAACATTCAGTACTTC. Translation: CASRKSGVKNIQYF.

This chain uses TRBV10-3 with TRBJ2-7; 8 bases match TRBD2. The ends lost 7 bases at V and 2 bases at J; junction bases unmatched: 10. The CDR3 extends over 15 amino acids. Looked up from germline, CDR1 is ENHRY and CDR2 is SYGVKD. The CDR3 bases are TGTGCCATCACCTCACCGGGAGGGCAACCCTACGAGCAGTACTTC. Protein product: CAITSPGGQPYEQYF.

This rearrangement joins TRBV7-8 to TRBJ1-1; no clear D. CDR1 is SGHVS, CDR2 FQNEAQ, per germline. This CDR3 contains 13 residues. The V gene lost 5 bases and the J gene lost 1 base, with 8 bases spanning the gap. The CDR3, as DNA: TGTGCCAGCAGCACCGGGTGGAACACTGAAGCTTTCTTT. Translated, it gives CASSTGWNTEAFF.

The V and J genes are TRBV20-1 and TRBJ1-5; the match to TRBD1 covers 7 bases. Germline lookup yields CDR1 DFQATT and CDR2 SNEGSKA (reference sequence). The CDR3 is made up of 16 amino acids. V dropped 5 bases and J dropped 7; count of bases not matched to a gene: 17. The CDR3 sequence: CSASTTPTGSKQPQHF. The CDR3 DNA reads as TGCAGTGCTTCAACAACACCGACAGGGAGTAAGCAGCCCCAGCATTTT.

The chain is built from TRBV28 and TRBJ2-5, with 7 bases aligning to TRBD2. The assigned J gene may be wrong: the sequence end matches TRBJ2-7 better. CDR1 and CDR2 from the germline V gene are MDHEN and SYDVKM. This CDR3 spans 13 amino acids. CDR3 coding DNA: TGTGCCAGCCATGGGGGAGGGAGGTACGAGCAGTACTTC. Its protein is CASHGGGRYEQYF.

J is TRBJ2-5 and V is TRBV28; 7 bases match TRBD2. The closer fit of TRBJ2-7 to the DNA end suggests the J call may be wrong. The CDR3 totals 15 residues. Germline V lookup: CDR1 MDHEN, CDR2 SYDVKM. CDR3 sequence (DNA): TGTGCCAGCGGCGGGAGAAGTATACTCTCCTACGAGCAGTACTTC. This translates into CASGGRSILSYEQYF.

This chain links TRBV3-1 with TRBJ1-2, with D possibly TRBD1 on 5 matching bases. The germline V gene encodes CDR1 LGHDT and CDR2 YNNKEL (reference sequence). V lost 1 base and J lost 6, with 12 bases in between. CDR3 size: 14 residues. Here the CDR3 DNA reads TGTGCCAGCAGCCAAGTTCTAAAGGGGAATGGCTACACCTTC. It codes for CASSQVLKGNGYTF.

In this sample, this clonotype turned up a few times. As DNA, the CDR3 is TGTGCCAGCAGTAAAACAGTCGGAATTAATGAAAAACTGTTTTTT. Protein product: CASSKTVGINEKLFF. This chain links TRBV9 with TRBJ1-4; D is unclear. V was trimmed by 5 bases and J by 4 bases, leaving 15 bases between them. CDR3 size: 15 residues. Germline lookup yields CDR1 SGDLS and CDR2 YYNGEE. Supplemented by reference TRBV9 and TRBJ1-4, the full variable domain reads DSGVTQTPKHLITATGQRVTLRCSPRSGDLSVYWYQQSLDQGLQFLIQYYNGEERAKGNILERFSAQQFPDLHSELNLSSLELGDSALYFCASSKTVGINEKLFFGSGTQLSVL.

This clonotype turned up a few times. The CDR3 region is CASSLRLAGIQETQYF. The CDR3 region has the DNA TGTGCCAGCAGCCTGAGGCTAGCGGGGATTCAAGAGACCCAGTACTTC. The chain joins TRBV7-2 to TRBJ2-5; TRBD2 matches 9 bases. The CDR3 spans 16 residues. CDR1 and CDR2 (germline): SGHTA, FQGNSA. The V and J ends lost 5 bases and 2 bases, in that order; junction bases with no gene match: 9.

The chain combines TRBV2 with TRBJ2-1; D uncertain. V lost 4 bases, J lost 0 bases, and 7 bases lay in between. The CDR3 has 14 residues. From germline, CDR1 is SNHLY and CDR2 FYNNEI. Here the CDR3 reads CASSVSFSYNEQFF. The DNA for the CDR3 is TGTGCCAGCAGTGTGAGCTTCTCCTACAATGAGCAGTTCTTC.

This clonotype has a handful of counts. The chain uses TRBV19 and TRBJ2-7, with 8 bases lining up with TRBD2. Unmatched junction bases numbered 8, after V lost 5 bases and J lost 2 bases. The V gene's germline CDR1 is LNHDA and CDR2 SQIVND (reference sequence). The CDR3 totals 15 residues. The CDR3 is CASSPRGGQTYEQYF. In nucleotides, the CDR3 is TGTGCCAGTAGTCCCCGGGGGGGCCAAACCTACGAGCAGTACTTC.

This clonotype has more than one count but fewer than ten. The chain's CDR3 is CASSQGGRYQPQHF. CDR3 DNA sequence: TGTGCCAGCAGCCAAGGGGGCAGGTATCAGCCCCAGCATTTT. The rearrangement links TRBV14 to TRBJ1-5; weak D call: TRBD1 (5 bases). CDR1 and CDR2 (germline): SGHDN, FVKESK. The V gene lost 1 base and the J gene lost 5 bases, with 9 bases spanning the gap. The CDR3 contains 14 residues. The full variable domain, rest sourced from reference TRBV14 and TRBJ1-5, is EAGVTQFPSHSVIEKGQTVTLRCDPISGHDNLYWYRRVMGKEIKFLLHFVKESKQDESGMPNNRFLAERTGGTYSTLKVQPAELEDSGVYFCASSQGGRYQPQHFGDGTRLSIL.

This clonotype was observed at least ten times. The chain combines TRBV20-1 with TRBJ1-5, with D maybe TRBD1 (5 bases). Germline V gene sequence: CDR1 DFQATT, CDR2 SNEGSKA (reference sequence). The V end was cut by 1 base, the J end by 4 bases, with 8 bases between. The CDR3 covers 13 residues. CDR3 residues: CSARGQGNQPQHF. Here the CDR3 DNA reads TGCAGTGCTAGAGGGCAGGGAAATCAGCCCCAGCATTTT.

This clonotype was seen more than once but under ten times. V gene TRBV28 combines with J gene TRBJ1-1; 10 bases map to TRBD1. Trimming removed 1 base from V and 0 bases from J; junction bases left unmatched: 2. The germline gives CDR1 MDHEN, CDR2 SYDVKM. The CDR3 sequence is 16 residues long. The CDR3 DNA reads as TGTGCCAGCAGTTTATTGGGACAGGGGTTGAACACTGAAGCTTTCTTT. Translating it yields CASSLLGQGLNTEAFF.

This clonotype was seen a handful of times. The chain has TRBV29-1 and TRBJ2-5; 7 bases are a match to TRBD1. TRBJ2-7 matches the DNA end more closely, so the J call is doubtful. Germline V gene data show CDR1 as SQVTM and CDR2 as ANQGSEA. The CDR3 contains 14 residues. The CDR3 nucleotides read TGCAGCGTTACGGACAGGACATTAGGCTACGAGCAGTACTTC. Translated, it gives CSVTDRTLGYEQYF.

This clonotype was counted a few times. The J gene is TRBJ2-2, the V gene TRBV4-1; possible D gene TRBD2, 5 bases. The CDR3 is made up of 16 amino acids. Germline V gene lookup returns CDR1 MGHRA and CDR2 YSYEKL. The V gene lost 5 bases and the J gene lost 5 bases, with 18 bases spanning the gap. For the CDR3, the DNA is TGCGCCAGCAGCACCCGAGGGCCCGTGGGAACCGGGGAGCTGTTTTTT. Encoded protein: CASSTRGPVGTGELFF.